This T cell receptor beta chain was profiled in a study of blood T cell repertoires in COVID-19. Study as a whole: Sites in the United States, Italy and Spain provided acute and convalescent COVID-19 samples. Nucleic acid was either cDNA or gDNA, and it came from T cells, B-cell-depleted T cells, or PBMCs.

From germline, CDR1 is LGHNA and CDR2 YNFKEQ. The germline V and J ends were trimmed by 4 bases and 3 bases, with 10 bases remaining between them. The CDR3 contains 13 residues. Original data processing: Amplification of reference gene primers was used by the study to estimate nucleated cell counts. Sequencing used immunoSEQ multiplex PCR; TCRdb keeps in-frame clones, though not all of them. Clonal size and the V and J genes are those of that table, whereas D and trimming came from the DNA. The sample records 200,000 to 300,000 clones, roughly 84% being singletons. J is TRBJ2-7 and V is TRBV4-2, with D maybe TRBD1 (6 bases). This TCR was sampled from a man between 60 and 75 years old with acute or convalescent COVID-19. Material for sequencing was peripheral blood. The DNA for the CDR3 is TGTGCCAGCAGCCTAGACAGGTTCTACGAGCAGTACTTC. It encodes CASSLDRFYEQYF.